This paragraph covers one T cell receptor beta chain sequence. What it binds is unknown. The source of the sample is a study of shared clonotypes between healthy human individuals. The study, taken as a whole, reports: Relative to their counterparts shared across all four donors, non-shared clonotypes exhibited diminished generation probabilities.

Some clones are missing from TCRdb's copy, which holds only in-frame ones; the method was immunoSEQ multiplex PCR. The data hold about 590,000 clones, with 95% to 96% observed a single time. J lost 5 bases, V lost 5 bases, and 11 bases had no gene match. The CDR3 runs to 16 residues. From germline, CDR1 is SGHRS and CDR2 YFSETQ. Terminally differentiated effector memory CD45RA+ cells were excluded by CCR7 positive selection of CD45RO-negative cells. The clonotype comes from a woman aged 30 to 39 in good health. The chain recombines TRBV5-1 with TRBJ2-2; 8 bases are shared with TRBD2. Sequencing was done on a sample of naive CD8+ T cells sorted from blood. The CDR3 DNA follows: TGCGCCAGCAGTTCGGTCGGGAGGGAGGTAACCGGGGAGCTGTTTTTT. Amino acids: CASSSVGREVTGELFF.